This TCR beta chain was sequenced during a study of CDR3 diversity in severe acne. This CDR3 spans 13 amino acids. From germline, CDR1 is SNHLY and CDR2 FYNNEI. As concerns this clonotype: Compared with germline, one end of the junction differs, possibly owing to a read error.

Using its own MiXCR run on the PCR reads, TCRdb lists one record per CDR3 protein. This sample carries more than 70,000 distinct CDR3 sequences, 48% of them seen once, and the ten largest clones take about a tenth. Sequencing used blood. This receptor was obtained from a male donor in good health, serving as a control. This chain uses TRBV2 with TRBJ2-7; 7 positions match TRBD1. CDR3 protein: CASIEQGWGEQYF. The DNA of the CDR3 is TGTGCCAGCATTGAACAGGGGTGGGGCGAGCAGTACTTC. The whole variable domain, remainder taken from reference TRBV2 and TRBJ2-7, is EPEVTQTPSHQVTQMGQEVILRCVPISNHLYFYWYRQILGQKVEFLVSFYNNEISEKSEIFDDQFSVERPDGSNFTLKIRSTKLEDSAMYFCASIEQGWGEQYFGPGTRLTVT.